A single sample gave rise to the 12 T cell receptor beta chains below, sequenced in a study of T-cell reconstitution after alpha-beta-depleted transplantation in children. This sample's TCRbeta library carried unique molecular identifier barcodes. One entry per CDR3 protein, called by TCRdb with MiXCR from the PCR reads. The data show some 550,000 distinct CDR3 sequences, 15% to 20% seen once. The source material was PBMCs from the stem cell graft donor, sampled from the stem cell graft. The receptors were sampled from a human donor who donated a stem cell graft to a child with acute lymphoblastic leukemia.

This clonotype was observed a handful of times. This chain joins TRBV20-1 and TRBJ1-5, with TRBD1 matching over 8 bases. Germline lookup yields CDR1 DFQATT and CDR2 SNEGSKA (reference sequence). After removal of 5 bases from V and 6 bases from J, the junction contained 9 bases not matched to a gene. The CDR3 covers 14 residues. Here the CDR3 DNA reads TGCAGTGCTGGAAAACAGGGGGAATTTCAGCCCCAGCATTTT. Amino acids: CSAGKQGEFQPQHF.

Ten or more counts support this clonotype. The chain recombines TRBV27 with TRBJ2-7; D is possibly TRBD2 (6 bases). V was cut by 5 bases and J by 1 base, with 9 bases left in between. CDR3 length: 13 amino acids. CDR1 is MNHEY, CDR2 SMNVEV, per germline (reference sequence). For the CDR3, the DNA is TGTGCCAGCAGTATCGGGAGTTCCTACGAGCAGTACTTC. This gives the protein CASSIGSSYEQYF.

The genes are TRBV4-1 and TRBJ2-7; D is perhaps TRBD2 (5 bases). This CDR3 has 16 residues. The V end lost 1 base, the J end lost 4 bases, and 17 bases lay between the germline ends. Germline CDR1 MGHRA, CDR2 YSYEKL. CDR3 residues: CASSQGEWYSVYEQYF. DNA for the CDR3: TGCGCCAGCAGCCAAGGGGAGTGGTATAGCGTGTACGAGCAGTACTTC.

This chain joins TRBV12-3 or TRBV12-4 and TRBJ1-1; 7 bases align to TRBD1. The CDR3 is 16 residues long. With V trimmed by 4 bases and J by 1 base, 9 bases remained unmatched. In nucleotides, the CDR3 is TGTGCCAGCAGTTCCTCTGGAGGGGGCCGGAACACTGAAGCTTTCTTT. Encoded protein: CASSSSGGGRNTEAFF.

This clonotype was seen only a few times. The V and J genes are TRBV20-1 and TRBJ2-1; D assignment may be TRBD1 or TRBD2 (7 bases each). This CDR3 spans 17 amino acids. Germline V gene sequence: CDR1 DFQATT, CDR2 SNEGSKA (reference sequence). The V and J ends lost 5 bases and 6 bases respectively, with 26 bases between them. The CDR3 region is CSAPKPQGGGRSNEQFF. The DNA for the CDR3 is TGCAGTGCTCCGAAACCCCAAGGGGGCGGGAGAAGCAATGAGCAGTTCTTC.

This chain links TRBV5-5 with TRBJ1-2; D is unclear. Germline CDR1 SGHKS, CDR2 YYEKEE (reference sequence). The V and J ends lost 0 bases and 6 bases respectively, with 18 bases between them. The CDR3 contains 16 residues. This chain's CDR3 is CASSLVVPPRVNGYTF. CDR3 DNA sequence: TGTGCCAGCAGCTTGGTCGTCCCGCCGAGAGTTAATGGCTACACCTTC.

The genes are TRBV6-5 and TRBJ2-2; D gene uncertain. V lost 0 bases to trimming and J lost 3 bases, with 8 bases between them. Looked up from germline, CDR1 is MNHEY and CDR2 is SVGAGI. This CDR3 is built from 15 residues. The CDR3 nucleotides read TGTGCCAGCAGTTACTCGAGGAGCGACACCGGGGAGCTGTTTTTT. The encoded protein is CASSYSRSDTGELFF.

The rearrangement joins TRBV7-2 to TRBJ2-1; 8 nucleotides agree with TRBD2. The CDR3 runs to 16 residues. Germline V CDR1 and CDR2: SGHTA, FQGNSA. The ends lost 0 bases at V and 10 bases at J; junction bases unmatched: 11. The CDR3 is CASSLASSGGTGEQFF. The CDR3 bases are TGTGCCAGCAGCTTAGCGTCCAGCGGGGGTACCGGGGAGCAGTTCTTC.

CDR3 loop: CASSLVSGPAYEQYF. The DNA of the CDR3 is TGTGCCAGCAGCTTAGTTTCGGGGCCTGCCTACGAGCAGTACTTC. The rearrangement links TRBV11-2 to TRBJ2-7; D is possibly TRBD1 or TRBD2 (5 bases each). The CDR3 contains 15 residues. CDR1 SGHAT and CDR2 FQNNGV come from the germline V gene. Trimming cost V 1 base and J 2 bases, with 12 bases left between them.

The chain combines TRBV20-1 with TRBJ2-3; 7 nucleotides match TRBD2. This CDR3 spans 13 amino acids. Germline V gene lookup returns CDR1 DFQATT and CDR2 SNEGSKA (reference sequence). The J segment lost 4 bases and the V segment lost 1 base, leaving 2 bases of the junction unmatched. CDR3 protein: CSARAGGADTQYF. The CDR3 bases are TGCAGTGCTAGAGCGGGGGGAGCAGATACGCAGTATTTT.

The chain is built from TRBV7-9 and TRBJ1-2, with TRBD1 identical over 7 bases. This CDR3 is built from 15 residues. The V and J ends lost 5 bases and 4 bases, in that order; junction bases with no gene match: 10. The V gene's germline CDR1 is SEHNR and CDR2 FQNEAQ (reference sequence). The CDR3 sequence: CASSGHIGGIYGYTF. CDR3 sequence (DNA): TGTGCCAGCAGCGGGCATATAGGGGGCATCTATGGCTACACCTTC. The full variable domain, rest sourced from reference TRBV7-9 and TRBJ1-2, is DTGVSQNPRHKITKRGQNVTFRCDPISEHNRLYWYRQTLGQGPEFLTYFQNEAQLEKSRLLSDRFSAERPKGSFSTLEIQRTEQGDSAMYLCASSGHIGGIYGYTFGSGTRLTVV.

The J gene is TRBJ1-1, the V gene TRBV20-1, with 7 nucleotides matching TRBD1. The CDR3 totals 13 residues. Germline V CDR1 and CDR2: DFQATT, SNEGSKA (reference sequence). V shed 1 base, J shed 4 bases, and the junction held 3 bases outside the gene matches. For the CDR3, the DNA is TGCAGTGCTAGAGTTCCAGGGGGCACTGAAGCTTTCTTT. Its protein product is CSARVPGGTEAFF.